These 19 T cell receptor beta chains came from one sample sequenced in a study of blood T cell repertoires in COVID-19. Clones were sequenced by immunoSEQ multiplex PCR, and TCRdb holds only the in-frame ones, with some missing. The table has 490,000 or so clones, 85% to 90% seen once. The sequencing sample was made of PBMCs or T cells enriched from blood (not recorded which). The source of these receptors is a woman in her thirties or forties who had recovered from COVID-19.

The chain couples TRBV12-3 or TRBV12-4 to TRBJ1-2, with 7 bases matching TRBD1. The CDR3 has 12 residues. The V gene end was trimmed by 9 bases and the J gene end by 4 bases; junction bases not matched to a gene: 5. The CDR3 here is CASTGVSYGYTF. The CDR3 nucleotides are TGTGCCAGTACAGGGGTATCCTATGGCTACACCTTC.

This chain uses TRBV18 with TRBJ2-5, with D possibly matching TRBD2 (6 bases). This CDR3 is 14 amino acids long. The germline V and J ends were trimmed by 5 bases and 5 bases, with 15 bases remaining between them. CDR1 KGHSH and CDR2 LQKENI come from the germline V gene. CDR3 sequence reads: CASSSQGGVETQYF. The CDR3 coding sequence is TGTGCCAGCTCATCCCAGGGAGGCGTGGAGACCCAGTACTTC.

The CDR3 DNA follows: TGTGCCAGCAGCTTGGAGGAGACCCAGTACTTC. It specifies CASSLEETQYF. This chain uses TRBV13 with TRBJ2-5; D gene ambiguous. CDR1 and CDR2 from the germline V gene are PRHDT and FYEKMQ (reference sequence). Deletions cut 3 bases from V and 5 bases from J, with 4 bases between. The CDR3 is made up of 11 amino acids.

There are a few counts of this clone. The chain has TRBV7-2 and TRBJ1-2; D remains unclear. The CDR3 runs to 13 residues. Trimming removed 5 bases at V and 1 base at J, with 8 bases between. CDR1 and CDR2 from the germline V gene are SGHTA and FQGNSA. This CDR3 reads CASSPRDNYGYTF. The CDR3 DNA is TGTGCCAGCAGCCCACGGGATAACTATGGCTACACCTTC.

This clone was detected a few times. The gene calls are TRBV15 and TRBJ2-5; D perhaps matches TRBD2 (6 bases). V lost 0 bases and J 5 bases, leaving 16 bases between the germline ends. The CDR3 consists of 16 residues. Germline V gene sequence: CDR1 LNHNV, CDR2 YYDKDF (reference sequence). CDR3: CATSRDLPGVGETQYF. DNA of the CDR3: TGTGCCACCAGCAGAGATCTCCCGGGAGTTGGGGAGACCCAGTACTTC.

The J gene is TRBJ1-2, the V gene TRBV19, with D possibly being TRBD1 (5 bases). V lost 6 bases to trimming and J lost 1 base, with 12 bases between them. The CDR3 spans 14 residues. CDR1 and CDR2 (germline): LNHDA, SQIVND (reference sequence). The CDR3 here is CASSQDRYNYGYTF. CDR3 in DNA: TGTGCCAGTAGCCAAGACAGATATAACTATGGCTACACCTTC.

In this sample, this clone turned up once. The chain recombines TRBV28 with TRBJ1-1; 11 bases fit TRBD1. The V and J ends lost 6 bases and 4 bases, in that order; junction bases with no gene match: 13. The CDR3 consists of 17 residues. Germline CDR1 is MDHEN and CDR2 is SYDVKM. For the CDR3, the DNA is TGTGCCAGCAGCCACGGGGTTGGACAGGGGGCGTTCACTGAAGCTTTCTTT. Translation gives CASSHGVGQGAFTEAFF.

This clone occurred once. This chain connects TRBV4-3 to TRBJ2-7, with a tentative D call TRBD1 (5 bases). The CDR3 consists of 14 residues. Germline values: CDR1 LGHNA, CDR2 YSLEER. V lost 1 base to trimming and J lost 2 bases, with 9 bases between them. The CDR3: CASSQVPGPYEQYF. CDR3 DNA: TGCGCCAGCAGCCAAGTCCCAGGGCCCTACGAGCAGTACTTC.

The chain has TRBV14 and TRBJ2-1; possible D gene TRBD2, 5 bases. The germline V gene encodes CDR1 SGHDN and CDR2 FVKESK. V lost 0 bases, J lost 10 bases, and 10 bases lay in between. The CDR3 has 13 residues. CDR3 in amino acids: CASSQDRSGEQFF. The CDR3, as DNA: TGTGCCAGCAGCCAAGATCGGAGCGGAGAGCAGTTCTTC.

In DNA form, the CDR3 reads TGCGCCAGCAGCCCTGGCGGTCTATACAATGAGCAGTTCTTC. Its translation: CASSPGGLYNEQFF. The V call is TRBV5-1, the J call TRBJ2-1; D is ambiguous. This CDR3 is 14 amino acids long. Germline CDR1 and CDR2: SGHRS and YFSETQ. Trimming pared 4 bases from V and 4 bases from J, leaving 12 bases between. The full variable domain, with the rest looked up from reference TRBV5-1 and TRBJ2-1, is KAGVTQTPRYLIKTRGQQVTLSCSPISGHRSVSWYQQTPGQGLQFLFEYFSETQRNKGNFPGRFSGRQFSNSRSEMNVSTLELGDSALYLCASSPGGLYNEQFFGPGTRLTVL.

This rearrangement joins TRBV10-3 to TRBJ2-7; D call uncertain. V was pared by 3 bases and J by 3 bases, with 6 bases between. Germline-derived CDR1 and CDR2 are ENHRY and SYGVKD. The CDR3 covers 12 residues. CDR3 coding DNA: TGTGCCATCAGTGACAGGAACTACGAGCAGTACTTC. This encodes CAISDRNYEQYF.

This clone turned up a few times. The V gene is TRBV7-8, the J gene TRBJ2-2; D ambiguous. There are 16 residues in the CDR3. Germline loops: CDR1 SGHVS, CDR2 FQNEAQ. The germline V and J ends were trimmed by 5 bases and 1 base, with 14 bases remaining between them. CDR3 coding DNA: TGTGCCAGCAGCCCCAAATACCCAGGGAACACCGGGGAGCTGTTTTTT. Its protein is CASSPKYPGNTGELFF.

The chain links TRBV12-2 to TRBJ2-1; no check of the table's D call, TRBD2, against the DNA was made. TRBV12-2 constitutes a pseudogene. The CDR3 is 20 residues long. In DNA, the CDR3 is TGTGCAAGTCGCTTGCAGCGGGACACAGGACATAACGGTAAGGGCAATGAGCAGTTCTTC. This translates into CASRLQRDTGHNGKGNEQFF.

The rearrangement joins TRBV5-8 to TRBJ1-1; D possibly corresponds to TRBD1 (5 bases). Germline lookup yields CDR1 SGHTS and CDR2 YDEGEE. Trimming took off 0 bases at V and 1 base at J, with 16 bases between the two ends. The CDR3 is 17 residues long. The CDR3 sequence: CASSLAGGVGANTEAFF. CDR3 DNA sequence: TGTGCCAGCAGCTTGGCCGGCGGGGTAGGGGCGAACACTGAAGCTTTCTTT.

On this clone itself: This sample also contains other DNA sequences that code for the same CDR3. The chain links TRBV2 to TRBJ1-6; no firm D call. V gave up 4 bases and J gave up 0 bases, with 7 bases separating them. The CDR3 is made up of 15 amino acids. Germline CDR1 SNHLY, CDR2 FYNNEI. This chain's CDR3 is CASSVGSSYNSPLHF. The DNA of the CDR3 is TGTGCCAGCAGTGTCGGGAGCTCCTATAATTCACCCCTCCACTTT.

The genes are TRBV11-2 and TRBJ2-3, with 7 bases matching TRBD2. Germline lookup yields CDR1 SGHAT and CDR2 FQNNGV. The CDR3 has 15 amino acids. The trim removed 5 bases at V and 0 bases at J, leaving 5 bases unmatched. The CDR3 DNA follows: TGTGCCAGCAGCCCAGCGGGAAGAAGCACAGATACGCAGTATTTT. Translation: CASSPAGRSTDTQYF. Full variable domain (remainder filled in from reference TRBV11-2 and TRBJ2-3): EAGVAQSPRYKIIEKRQSVAFWCNPISGHATLYWYQQILGQGPKLLIQFQNNGVVDDSQLPKDRFSAERLKGVDSTLKIQPAKLEDSAVYLCASSPAGRSTDTQYFGPGTRLTVL.

The chain joins TRBV6-5 to TRBJ2-7, with 8 positions matching TRBD1. Trimming cost V 6 bases and J 2 bases; bases outside gene matches: 9. This CDR3 has 15 amino acids. Germline CDR1 MNHEY, CDR2 SVGAGI. The CDR3 protein is CASSGRGQAPYEQYF. CDR3 nucleotides: TGTGCCAGCAGCGGAAGGGGACAGGCCCCCTACGAGCAGTACTTC.

V and J are TRBV18 and TRBJ2-7, with D possibly matching TRBD2 (6 bases). Deletions cut 3 bases from V and 8 bases from J, with 17 bases between. The CDR3 consists of 14 residues. Germline CDR1 is KGHSH and CDR2 is LQKENI. CDR3 amino acids: CASSPSSRRGQQYF. CDR3 in DNA: TGTGCCAGCTCACCTTCCTCACGGAGGGGACAGCAGTACTTC. The variable domain in full, completed from reference TRBV18 and TRBJ2-7, reads NAGVMQNPRHLVRRRGQEARLRCSPMKGHSHVYWYRQLPEEGLKFMVYLQKENIIDESGMPKERFSAEFPKEGPSILRIQQVVRGDSAAYFCASSPSSRRGQQYFGPGTRLTVT.

The chain recombines TRBV10-3 with TRBJ1-2, with 9 positions matching TRBD1. Germline-derived CDR1 and CDR2 are ENHRY and SYGVKD. V lost 7 bases and J lost 4; bases outside the gene matches: 7. This CDR3 contains 14 residues. CDR3 sequence (DNA): TGTGCCATCAACGTCGCACAGGGGGCCTATGGCTACACCTTC. Protein: CAINVAQGAYGYTF.